One sample yielded the 23 T cell receptor beta chains listed below, sequenced in a study of blood T cell repertoires in COVID-19. The protocol was immunoSEQ multiplex PCR, while the TCRdb copy is restricted to in-frame clones and leaves out a portion. The sample contains some 180,000 clones, about 87% of which appear only once. What was sequenced was peripheral blood. The receptor source for this set is a woman of 80 years or more with COVID-19, enrolled during active disease.

The chain joins TRBV7-3 to TRBJ2-2, with a tentative D call TRBD1 (6 bases). Germline V lookup: CDR1 SGHTA, CDR2 FQGTGA. Trimming shortened V by 2 bases and J by 6 bases, and 16 bases separated the two germline ends. CDR3 size: 16 residues. CDR3 residues: CASSLFQGISPGELFF. The CDR3 DNA sequence: TGTGCCAGCAGCTTATTTCAGGGGATTTCGCCCGGGGAGCTGTTTTTT.

This chain connects TRBV7-2 to TRBJ2-1; 10 nucleotides line up with TRBD2. This CDR3 contains 16 residues. V lost 3 bases, J lost 6 bases, and 8 bases stayed unmatched. Germline CDR1 is SGHTA and CDR2 is FQGNSA. CDR3 residues: CASSLPPLAGSNEQFF. Written as DNA, the CDR3 is TGTGCCAGCAGCTTGCCCCCACTAGCGGGGAGCAATGAGCAGTTCTTC.

The rearrangement joins TRBV3-1 (or the pseudogene TRBV3-2) to TRBJ2-1; 13 bases line up with TRBD2. J was trimmed by 5 bases and V by 2 bases; bases with no gene match: 6. The CDR3 has 17 amino acids. Germline lookup yields CDR1 LGHDT and CDR2 YNNKEL (reference sequence). CDR3 amino acids: CASSQHPGTSGNNEQFF. The CDR3 region has the DNA TGTGCCAGCAGCCAACATCCCGGGACTAGCGGGAACAATGAGCAGTTCTTC.

The rearrangement links TRBV3-1 (or the pseudogene TRBV3-2) to TRBJ2-1, with D perhaps TRBD2 (6 bases). Trimming left V 6 bases short and J 0 bases short, with 12 bases between. The CDR3 totals 15 residues. Germline V gives CDR1 LGHDT, CDR2 YNNKEL (reference sequence). CDR3 region: CASRSGTYSYNEQFF. The CDR3, as DNA: TGTGCCAGCAGGTCCGGGACTTACTCCTACAATGAGCAGTTCTTC.

The chain links TRBV10-3 to TRBJ1-1, with D maybe TRBD1 (5 bases). The CDR3 spans 14 residues. Trimming pared 6 bases from V and 3 bases from J, leaving 14 bases between. CDR1 and CDR2 from the germline V gene are ENHRY and SYGVKD. CDR3 protein: CAIRAPTEDTEAFF. The CDR3, as DNA: TGTGCCATCAGGGCCCCGACAGAGGACACTGAAGCTTTCTTT.

The J gene is TRBJ2-2, the V gene TRBV4-2, with D possibly being TRBD2 (6 bases). Germline V CDR1 and CDR2: LGHNA, YNFKEQ. CDR3 length: 16 residues. Trimming pared 1 base from V and 6 bases from J, leaving 15 bases between. CDR3 sequence (DNA): TGTGCCAGCAGCCAAGCTACCGGGAGTGGGCCCGGGGAGCTGTTTTTT. Its protein is CASSQATGSGPGELFF.

The rearrangement uses TRBV5-3 and TRBJ1-2; D not resolved. TRBV5-3 is noted as an ORF with a role that remains uncertain. CDR3 size: 13 residues. Trimming left V 5 bases short and J 3 bases short, with 11 bases between. CDR3 loop: CARSCANDYGYTF. Written as DNA, the CDR3 is TGTGCCAGAAGTTGTGCGAATGACTATGGCTACACCTTC.

This rearrangement joins TRBV11-2 to TRBJ2-3, with 12 bases that match TRBD2. This CDR3 has 17 amino acids. Trimming cost V 3 bases and J 0 bases; bases outside gene matches: 4. The germline V gene has CDR1 SGHAT and CDR2 FQNNGV. CDR3 nucleotides: TGTGCCAGCAGCTTGGGAGGACTAGCGGGGAGCACAGATACGCAGTATTTT. This sequence encodes CASSLGGLAGSTDTQYF.

J is TRBJ2-7 and V is TRBV5-1; D possibly corresponds to TRBD1 (6 bases). The germline V gene encodes CDR1 SGHRS and CDR2 YFSETQ. Deletions cut 4 bases from V and 2 bases from J, with 10 bases between. The CDR3 covers 13 residues. In DNA form, the CDR3 reads TGCGCCAGCAGCCTTGACAGGACCTACGAGCAGTACTTC. Its translation is CASSLDRTYEQYF.

The rearrangement links TRBV19 to TRBJ2-1; 13 bases match TRBD2. The germline gives CDR1 LNHDA, CDR2 SQIVND (reference sequence). V dropped 5 bases and J dropped 6; count of bases not matched to a gene: 4. The CDR3 contains 15 residues. This chain's CDR3 is CASSVTSGRGNEQFF. The CDR3, as DNA: TGTGCCAGTAGTGTAACTAGCGGGAGGGGCAATGAGCAGTTCTTC.

The V gene is TRBV2, the J gene TRBJ2-5, with no clear D. There are 14 residues in the CDR3. The V end lost 5 bases, the J end lost 3 bases, and 13 bases lay between the germline ends. CDR1 is SNHLY and CDR2 is FYNNEI in the germline V gene. This CDR3 reads CASSNALPKETQYF. The CDR3 coding sequence is TGTGCCAGCAGTAACGCGCTACCTAAAGAGACCCAGTACTTC.

V and J are TRBV27 and TRBJ1-6, with D unclear. CDR3 length equals 16 residues. Trimming stripped 6 bases from V and 0 bases from J, with 12 bases between. Germline lookup yields CDR1 MNHEY and CDR2 SMNVEV (reference sequence). The CDR3 DNA is TGTGCCAGCAGCCCCGTCGGGAACTCCTATAATTCACCCCTCCACTTT. Residues: CASSPVGNSYNSPLHF.

The chain recombines TRBV18 with TRBJ1-2; maybe TRBD1 (6 bases). Germline-derived CDR1 and CDR2 are KGHSH and LQKENI. The length of the CDR3 is 16 residues. Deletions cut 2 bases from V and 6 bases from J, with 19 bases between. The DNA of the CDR3 is TGTGCCAGCTCACCAAATTGGGCAGGGGACGGCCATGGCTACACCTTC. Amino acids: CASSPNWAGDGHGYTF. Variable domain in full (rest from reference TRBV18 and TRBJ1-2): NAGVMQNPRHLVRRRGQEARLRCSPMKGHSHVYWYRQLPEEGLKFMVYLQKENIIDESGMPKERFSAEFPKEGPSILRIQQVVRGDSAAYFCASSPNWAGDGHGYTFGSGTRLTVV.

The CDR3 nucleotides read TGTGCCAGCAGCGGTCAGGGGGGAAGTGGGTATGGCTACACCTTC. Residues: CASSGQGGSGYGYTF. The chain is built from TRBV7-9 and TRBJ1-2, with 7 bases aligning to TRBD1. Germline V gene lookup returns CDR1 SEHNR and CDR2 FQNEAQ (reference sequence). CDR3 length equals 15 residues. Germline trimming cut 5 bases from V and 5 bases from J; bases unmatched to any gene: 11.

This chain links TRBV28 with TRBJ1-1; D not resolved. The V gene lost 2 bases and the J gene lost 4 bases, with 11 bases spanning the gap. Germline assignment: CDR1 MDHEN and CDR2 SYDVKM. This CDR3 region has 14 residues. Written as DNA, the CDR3 is TGTGCCAGCAGTTTAAATACCCCGGGCACTGAAGCTTTCTTT. As protein: CASSLNTPGTEAFF. The full variable domain, in which reference TRBV28 and TRBJ1-1 provide the parts outside the CDR3, is DVKVTQSSRYLVKRTGEKVFLECVQDMDHENMFWYRQDPGLGLRLIYFSYDVKMKEKGDIPEGYSVSREKKERFSLILESASTNQTSMYLCASSLNTPGTEAFFGQGTRLTVV.

This chain joins TRBV24-1 and TRBJ2-2; the match to TRBD2 covers 8 bases. The CDR3 totals 17 residues. The V and J ends lost 1 base and 0 bases, in that order; junction bases with no gene match: 3. CDR1 KGHDR and CDR2 SFDVKD come from the germline V gene. CDR3 protein: CATSDFRSGTNTGELFF. DNA for the CDR3: TGTGCCACCAGTGATTTCCGTAGCGGGACGAACACCGGGGAGCTGTTTTTT.

CDR3 sequence (DNA): TGTGCCAGCAGCCAGGGGCGGGAGGTCACCGGGGAGCTGTTTTTT. It yields the protein CASSQGREVTGELFF. The rearrangement uses TRBV3-1 (or the pseudogene TRBV3-2) and TRBJ2-2, with 8 bases identical to TRBD2. V gave up 3 bases and J gave up 4 bases; unmatched junction bases: 4. CDR3 size: 15 residues. Germline V gene data show CDR1 as LGHDT and CDR2 as YNNKEL (reference sequence).

The table lists this clone with a few counts. The chain is built from TRBV28 and TRBJ2-7, with TRBD2 as a possible D gene (5 bases). V was shortened by 5 bases and J by 3 bases, with 17 bases between the two germline ends. The CDR3 has 15 amino acids. Germline V gives CDR1 MDHEN, CDR2 SYDVKM. DNA of the CDR3: TGTGCCAGCAGTCCCCGGACTCTGATAATCTACGAGCAGTACTTC. Translating it yields CASSPRTLIIYEQYF.

CDR3 DNA sequence: TGTGCCAGCTCATCACTGACAGATTCTGAGTTCTTC. Protein sequence: CASSSLTDSEFF. The chain employs TRBV18 and TRBJ2-1, with TRBD1 as a possible D gene (5 bases). Trimming stripped 5 bases from V and 14 bases from J, with 16 bases between. CDR1 and CDR2 from the germline V gene are KGHSH and LQKENI. CDR3 length: 12 residues.

Points on this clone: Germline is not matched at one junction end, which may reflect a read error. The chain recombines TRBV7-7 with TRBJ2-1, with D perhaps matching TRBD1 (6 bases). The CDR3 consists of 15 residues. Germline lookup yields CDR1 SSHAT and CDR2 FNYEAQ (reference sequence). Here the CDR3 reads CASSLAVDSYNEQFF. Here the CDR3 DNA reads TGTGCTAGCAGCTTAGCCGTGGACAGTTACAATGAGCAGTTCTTC.

CDR3 sequence: CASSPPSSPGSVAFF. CDR3 DNA: TGTGCCAGCTCACCACCCTCTTCTCCGGGGTCCGTAGCTTTCTTT. The chain employs TRBV18 and TRBJ1-1; D unresolved. Germline loops: CDR1 KGHSH, CDR2 LQKENI. Deletions cut 0 bases from V and 10 bases from J, with 18 bases between. The CDR3 sequence is 15 residues long.

This rearrangement joins TRBV7-2 to TRBJ1-1; D is uncertain. CDR1 is SGHTA, CDR2 FQGNSA, per germline. The CDR3 length is 13 residues. Trimming removed 4 bases from V and 3 bases from J, with 9 bases in between. CDR3 sequence reads: CASSSTRDTEAFF. The CDR3 coding sequence is TGTGCCAGCAGCTCAACTCGAGACACTGAAGCTTTCTTT.

This clone was detected only once. This chain uses TRBV6-1 with TRBJ2-7, with D perhaps matching TRBD1 (6 bases). The CDR3 has 15 residues. Trimming pared 3 bases from V and 2 bases from J, leaving 14 bases between. Germline values: CDR1 MNHNS, CDR2 SASEGT. In DNA form, the CDR3 reads TGTGCCAGCAGTGACGGACAGATGCTTCCCTACGAGCAGTACTTC. It encodes CASSDGQMLPYEQYF.